This paragraph covers one T cell receptor (beta chain) sequence. Germline CDR1 reads LNHDA; CDR2 reads SQIVND (reference sequence). The CDR3 length is 16 residues. After removal of 5 bases from V and 0 bases from J, the junction contained 8 bases not matched to a gene. The sample comes from a study of sequential checkpoint blockade in melanoma. Assay: immunoSEQ multiplex PCR; the TCRdb copy retains only in-frame clones and omits some. Seen here are approximately 13,000 clones, roughly a quarter observed once, and the top ten hold about 15%. Treatment denoted: randomized to nivolumab then ipilimumab (arm A) or the reverse (arm B).

The clonotype comes from a human donor with melanoma. The sequencing here drew on tumor tissue (inferred from file names), taken from a patient given nivolumab and ipilimumab in sequence. This chain uses TRBV19 with TRBJ2-3; 7 bases align to TRBD1. Written as DNA, the CDR3 is TGTGCCAGTAGTCCCGGGACAGCCACTAGCACAGATACGCAGTATTTT. Protein sequence: CASSPGTATSTDTQYF.